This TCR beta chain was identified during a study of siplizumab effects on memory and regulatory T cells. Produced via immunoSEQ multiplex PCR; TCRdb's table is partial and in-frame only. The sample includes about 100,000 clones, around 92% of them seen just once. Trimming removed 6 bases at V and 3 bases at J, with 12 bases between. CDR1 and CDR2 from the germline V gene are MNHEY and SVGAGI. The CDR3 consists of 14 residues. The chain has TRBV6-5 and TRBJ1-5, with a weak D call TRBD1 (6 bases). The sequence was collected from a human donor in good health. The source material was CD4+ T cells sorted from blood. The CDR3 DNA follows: TGTGCCAGCAGCCGCCGGGACACCAATCAGCCCCAGCATTTT. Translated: CASSRRDTNQPQHF.